Listed below are T cell receptor beta chains from one sample, sequenced in a study of CD8+ T cells in alopecia areata. Data came from immunoSEQ multiplex PCR; TCRdb stores just in-frame clones and leaves some out. The sample contains 60,000 to 90,000 clones, approximately 66% of which appear only once. The sequenced sample was CD8+ T cells sorted from blood, obtained at week 24, from a patient treated with tofacitinib. The source is a human donor with alopecia areata. Each CDR3 is given with its conserved first and last residue. D genes are given only for firm matches. Size tells how often a clone was seen (once, few, many) or the class of an expanded clone, and some rows leave it out.

clone_size	d_call	v_call	j_call	cdr3_aa	cdr3_nt
NA	TRBD1	TRBV28	TRBJ2-3	CASSLQQGASTDTQYF	TGTGCCAGCAGTCTGCAACAGGGGGCAAGCACAGATACGCAGTATTTT
few	TRBD2	TRBV4-1	TRBJ2-1	CASSQERLAGNNEQFF	TGCGCCAGCAGCCAAGAAAGGCTAGCGGGGAACAATGAGCAGTTCTTC
NA	TRBD2	TRBV7-3	TRBJ2-7	CASSSTSGSNEQYF	TGTGCCAGCAGCTCTACTAGCGGGAGTAACGAGCAGTACTTC
NA	NA	TRBV28	TRBJ1-1	CASSYGSRAFF	TGTGCCAGCAGTTACGGTTCTCGGGCTTTCTTT
NA	TRBD1	TRBV7-2	TRBJ1-1	CASSLQGTGVLTEAFF	TGTGCCAGCAGCCTGCAGGGGACAGGTGTTCTCACTGAAGCTTTCTTT
NA	TRBD2	TRBV7-2	TRBJ2-1	CASSLTSGRNNEQFF	TGTGCCAGCAGCTTGACTAGCGGAAGGAACAATGAGCAGTTCTTC
NA	TRBD2	TRBV25-1	TRBJ2-5	CASSEGGSGGFQETQYF	TGTGCCAGCAGTGAAGGAGGTAGCGGGGGTTTCCAAGAGACCCAGTACTTC
NA	TRBD2	TRBV27	TRBJ2-5	CASRLAGDKETQYF	TGTGCCAGCAGACTAGCGGGGGATAAAGAGACCCAGTACTTC
few	NA	TRBV19	TRBJ1-6	CASSIGGQDSPLHF	TGTGCCAGTAGTATCGGGGGACAAGATTCACCCCTCCACTTT
NA	TRBD2	TRBV4-3	TRBJ2-7	CASSQDRGTSGAEQYF	TGCGCCAGCAGCCAAGATCGGGGGACTAGCGGGGCCGAGCAGTACTTC
NA	TRBD1	TRBV7-2	TRBJ2-7	CASSPRRGQGRNEQYF	TGTGCCAGCAGCCCACGCCGAGGACAGGGTAGGAACGAGCAGTACTTC
NA	NA	TRBV27	TRBJ1-1	CASSVGTANTEAFF	TGTGCCAGCAGTGTGGGGACGGCGAACACTGAAGCTTTCTTT
NA	NA	TRBV7-9	TRBJ1-2	CASSLGSGNYGYTF	TGTGCCAGCAGCTTAGGGTCAGGGAACTATGGCTACACCTTC
NA	NA	TRBV13	TRBJ2-1	CASSIRGTEYNEQFF	TGTGCCAGCAGCATCCGCGGGACAGAATACAATGAGCAGTTCTTC
NA	NA	TRBV4-1	TRBJ2-7	CASSHEETSYEQYF	TGCGCCAGCAGCCATGAGGAGACTTCGTACGAGCAGTACTTC
NA	NA	TRBV5-1	TRBJ2-3	CASSTLGGRTDTQYF	TGCGCCAGCAGCACCCTCGGGGGGCGAACAGATACGCAGTATTTT
NA	TRBD2	TRBV27	TRBJ2-1	CASRVSGGHEQFF	TGTGCCAGCAGGGTTAGCGGGGGGCATGAGCAGTTCTTC
NA	TRBD2	TRBV29-1	TRBJ2-1	CSVEGTTTTYNEQFF	TGCAGCGTTGAGGGGACTACGACTACTTACAATGAGCAGTTCTTC
NA	NA	TRBV13	TRBJ2-1	CASSLGPLEQFF	TGTGCCAGCAGCTTAGGACCCCTCGAGCAGTTCTTC
NA	TRBD1	TRBV29-1	TRBJ1-2	CSVDSPGTGLNYGYTF	TGCAGCGTTGATTCACCCGGGACAGGGCTAAACTATGGCTACACCTTC
NA	NA	TRBV27	TRBJ2-4	CASRAGTTQLAKNIQYF	TGTGCCAGCAGAGCCGGGACCACACAACTAGCCAAAAACATTCAGTACTTC
few	NA	TRBV27	TRBJ2-1	CASSTHPAGEYNEQFF	TGTGCCAGCAGTACACACCCAGCGGGTGAATACAATGAGCAGTTCTTC
NA	NA	TRBV7-2	TRBJ2-3	CASSPAFKGDTQYF	TGTGCCAGCAGCCCAGCCTTTAAGGGCGATACGCAGTATTTT
NA	NA	TRBV5-1	TRBJ2-7	CASSLVNPTSYEQYF	TGCGCCAGCAGCTTGGTTAATCCAACCTCCTACGAGCAGTACTTC
NA	TRBD2	TRBV6-6	TRBJ2-7	CASSTSGSIHEQYF	TGTGCCAGCAGTACCAGCGGGAGCATCCACGAGCAGTACTTC
NA	NA	TRBV28	TRBJ2-3	CASRAGQTSTDTQYF	TGTGCCAGCAGAGCGGGACAGACTAGCACAGATACGCAGTATTTT
NA	NA	TRBV5-1	TRBJ1-1	CASSLPGEPEAFF	TGCGCCAGCAGCTTACCTGGGGAGCCTGAAGCTTTCTTT
NA	TRBD1	TRBV27	TRBJ2-7	CASSPRDRAPYEQYF	TGTGCCAGCAGTCCCCGGGACAGGGCCCCCTACGAGCAGTACTTC
NA	NA	TRBV4-2	TRBJ1-2	CASSQESYGYTF	TGTGCCAGCAGCCAAGAGTCTTATGGCTACACCTTC
NA	TRBD2	TRBV6-5	TRBJ2-7	CASSTNSGGADEQYF	TGTGCCAGCAGTACCAATAGCGGGGGGGCGGACGAGCAGTACTTC
NA	NA	TRBV5-6	TRBJ2-3	CASSLWTDSTDTQYF	TGTGCCAGCAGCTTGTGGACGGATAGCACAGATACGCAGTATTTT
NA	TRBD2	TRBV14	TRBJ2-7	CASSQGAISGSYEQYF	TGTGCCAGCAGCCAAGGAGCTATTAGCGGGAGCTACGAGCAGTACTTC
NA	NA	TRBV30	TRBJ2-1	CAWSFRSRGQYNEQFF	TGTGCCTGGAGTTTTCGGTCCCGCGGACAATACAATGAGCAGTTCTTC
NA	NA	TRBV13	TRBJ2-5	CASSRMDVQETQYF	TGTGCCAGCAGCCGTATGGACGTCCAAGAGACCCAGTACTTC
few	NA	TRBV29-1	TRBJ1-1	CSVLQGGTEAFF	TGCAGCGTGTTACAGGGTGGCACTGAAGCTTTCTTT
NA	TRBD2	TRBV7-2	TRBJ2-5	CASSRNSGGAETQYF	TGTGCCAGCAGCCGTAATAGCGGGGGGGCAGAGACCCAGTACTTC
NA	NA	TRBV11-2	TRBJ2-4	CASSYAENIQYF	TGTGCCAGCAGCTATGCGGAAAACATTCAGTACTTC
NA	NA	TRBV4-2	TRBJ2-7	CASSSKEGSTYEQYF	TGTGCCAGCAGCTCCAAGGAGGGTAGTACCTACGAGCAGTACTTC
NA	NA	TRBV5-1	TRBJ1-1	CASSFSGMNTEAFF	TGCGCCAGCAGCTTCTCTGGGATGAACACTGAAGCTTTCTTT
NA	NA	TRBV27	TRBJ2-3	CASSYGGADTQYF	TGTGCCAGCAGTTACGGGGGAGCAGATACGCAGTATTTT
NA	TRBD1	TRBV15	TRBJ2-7	CATSRGTGGSYEQYF	TGTGCCACCAGCAGAGGGACAGGGGGCTCCTACGAGCAGTACTTC
NA	NA	TRBV30	TRBJ1-2	CAWAPGESEDGYTF	TGTGCCTGGGCCCCAGGCGAGTCGGAGGATGGCTACACCTTC
NA	NA	TRBV4-1	TRBJ2-7	CASSHLTTGPSYEQYF	TGCGCCAGCAGCCACCTAACGACCGGGCCCTCCTACGAGCAGTACTTC
NA	NA	TRBV27	TRBJ2-7	CASRLRGAPDEQYF	TGTGCCAGCAGACTTAGGGGTGCCCCCGACGAGCAGTACTTC
NA	NA	TRBV13	TRBJ2-4	CASSLRDGSVTRNIQYF	TGTGCCAGCAGCTTACGGGACGGGAGCGTTACTAGAAACATTCAGTACTTC
NA	TRBD1	TRBV7-9	TRBJ2-7	CASSLAGTGGYEQYF	TGTGCCAGCAGCTTAGCTGGGACAGGGGGGTACGAGCAGTACTTC
NA	TRBD2	TRBV14	TRBJ2-3	CASSQPEAGGGSADTQYF	TGTGCCAGCAGCCAACCGGAGGCGGGCGGGGGATCAGCAGATACGCAGTATTTT
NA	NA	TRBV6-1	TRBJ2-5	CASSEEGLPAAQYF	TGTGCCAGCAGTGAAGAGGGCTTGCCGGCGGCCCAGTACTTC
NA	TRBD1	TRBV11-2	TRBJ1-5	CASSFGTGPQPQHF	TGTGCCAGCAGCTTTGGGACAGGGCCTCAGCCCCAGCATTTT
few	NA	TRBV5-1	TRBJ2-7	CASSLEGNEQYF	TGCGCCAGCAGCTTGGAGGGGAACGAGCAGTACTTC
few	NA	TRBV27	TRBJ2-7	CASSLAWADVAYEQYF	TGTGCCAGCAGTTTAGCGTGGGCGGACGTAGCCTACGAGCAGTACTTC
few	NA	TRBV5-6	TRBJ2-1	CASSLGWTKQFF	TGTGCCAGCAGCTTGGGCTGGACTAAGCAGTTCTTC
NA	TRBD2	TRBV7-2	TRBJ2-2	CASSLRLAGNVGELFF	TGTGCCAGCAGCTTGAGACTAGCGGGAAACGTCGGGGAGCTGTTTTTT
NA	TRBD2	TRBV4-3	TRBJ2-5	CASSQLAGELQETQYF	TGCGCCAGCAGCCAATTAGCGGGAGAGCTTCAAGAGACCCAGTACTTC
NA	NA	TRBV5-6	TRBJ2-1	CASSLRTPPRYNEQFF	TGTGCCAGCAGCTTAAGGACTCCACCCCGATACAATGAGCAGTTCTTC
NA	NA	TRBV19	TRBJ2-7	CASRGRGDYEQYF	TGTGCCAGTAGAGGCAGAGGAGACTACGAGCAGTACTTC